This T cell receptor (beta chain) was found in a study of T cell repertoires in cytomegalovirus infection (dated by TCRdb to about 2019). As for the study more broadly: Alongside well-studied HLA-B-restricted epitopes, the peptide stimulations were aimed at recently identified HLA-C-restricted CMV epitopes, whose presentation resists viral immunomodulation. Donor HLA type was relevant to the analysis, as public TCR beta signatures indicated carriage of CMV infection together with the matching HLA type. The study at large found these results: The ex vivo response was dominated by HLA-C-restricted CMV-specific TCR beta clonotypes, and the single most frequent clonotype in two of eight donors was supplied by these HLA-C-restricted clonotypes. In both this cohort and an independent cohort of 352 donors, the cumulative frequency of public TCR beta family members distinguished carriers of CMV infection plus the relevant HLA type.

The germline V gene (reference sequence) gives CDR1 as MNHNY and CDR2 as SVGAGI. V is pared back by 0 bases and J by 7 bases, with 18 bases lying between the germline termini. There are 16 amino acids in the CDR3, from cysteine to phenylalanine inclusive. This entry keeps only the CDR3 DNA: 48 bases, framed from base 1. Reading the label with the study, this specimen's treatment or condition is: in vitro stimulation with specific CMV peptide epitopes to enrich CMV-specific T cells. Worth noting for this clonotype: No antigen is known for it. Base quality data are lacking; no much larger clone is found one base away.

Data came from an Illumina HiSeq 1500. TCRdb applied fastp at Q25 and MiXCR to the public reads, then kept only in-frame beta chains. Merged by CDR3 protein, the rows form single entries marked with the most common genes and DNA. A total of around 500,000 distinct CDR3 sequences appear in this sample, approximately 40% of them only once. The ten largest account for roughly two fifths of the sample. The clonotype was recovered from a human donor in good health (CMV status not recorded). Some clones in this sample may be carry-over from other donors' samples. The sample here was cultured PBMCs, taken from culture after CMV antigen stimulation. The V and J segments used are TRBV6-6 and TRBJ2-5; 6 matching bases give a weak D call of TRBD1. The CDR3 has the sequence CASSYSRDRRHGTQYF. The DNA sequence is given as TGTGCCAGCAGTTACTCGCGTGACAGGAGACACGGGACCCAGTACTTC.